This is a list of T cell receptor beta chains from one sample in a study of Graves' ophthalmopathy and Graves' hyperthyroidism. TCRdb analysed the multiplex PCR reads with MiXCR anew, one entry per CDR3 protein. The repertoire includes hundreds of thousands of distinct CDR3 sequences, over 20% of them detected once, and 2.5% to 3.5% sits in the top ten. Sequenced: peripheral blood. The receptors originated from a woman between 18 and 29 years old with stable Graves' hyperthyroidism. CDR3s include the opening cysteine and the closing phenylalanine or tryptophan. The D gene is left open where the match is weak. Clone size is given for some rows only: seen once, a few or many times, or a class if the clone is expanded.

CDR3 protein	CDR3 DNA	J gene	V gene	clone size	D gene	CDR3 length
CASSPRPGSGGEKFF	TGTGCCAGCAGCCCCCGGCCCGGGAGTGGGGGGGAGAAGTTCTTC	TRBJ2-1	TRBV3-1	NA	TRBD2	15
CASRGLASSYEQYF	TGTGCCAGCAGAGGACTAGCTTCCTCCTACGAGCAGTACTTC	TRBJ2-7	TRBV28	many	TRBD2	14
CASSRAGSTGNTEAFF	TGTGCCAGCAGTCGCGCGGGGTCAACAGGGAACACTGAAGCTTTCTTT	TRBJ1-1	TRBV6-2/TRBV6-3	many	NA	16
CASSLNRGDEQYF	TGTGCCAGCAGCCTGAACAGGGGCGACGAGCAGTACTTC	TRBJ2-7	TRBV12-3/TRBV12-4	many	TRBD1	13
CSVTAGGKINGYTF	TGCAGCGTTACCGCTGGGGGGAAAATCAATGGCTACACCTTC	TRBJ1-2	TRBV29-1	many	NA	14
CSVEGQVGSPLHF	TGCAGTGTCGAGGGACAAGTGGGTTCACCCCTCCACTTT	TRBJ1-6	TRBV20-1	many	NA	13
CASSFRFFGSSYEQYF	TGTGCCAGCAGTTTTCGATTTTTTGGCAGCTCCTACGAGCAGTACTTC	TRBJ2-7	TRBV27	NA	NA	16
CASSRDSQVTEAFF	TGTGCCAGCAGCCGGGACAGTCAAGTCACTGAAGCTTTCTTT	TRBJ1-1	TRBV6-4	many	TRBD1	14
CASSLGRQQTQYF	TGTGCCAGCAGTTTAGGGCGTCAGCAGACCCAGTACTTC	TRBJ2-5	TRBV27	NA	NA	13
CASSPGLAKETQYF	TGTGCCAGCTCACCAGGACTAGCGAAAGAGACCCAGTACTTC	TRBJ2-5	TRBV18	many	TRBD2	14
CASSRIRDQTQYF	TGCGCCAGCAGCCGAATCAGGGACCAGACCCAGTACTTC	TRBJ2-5	TRBV5-1	NA	NA	13
CASSLTSRFTGELFF	TGTGCCAGCAGTTTAACTAGCCGTTTCACCGGGGAGCTGTTTTTT	TRBJ2-2	TRBV12-3/TRBV12-4	few	NA	15
CASSVQGEITEAFF	TGTGCCAGCAGCGTGCAGGGCGAGATCACTGAAGCTTTCTTT	TRBJ1-1	TRBV9	many	NA	14
CASSTGRTSVGGELFF	TGTGCCAGTAGTACGGGGCGGACTAGCGTGGGCGGGGAGCTGTTTTTT	TRBJ2-2	TRBV19	few	TRBD2	16
CASSPGPETQYF	TGTGCCAGCAGCCCCGGACCAGAGACCCAGTACTTC	TRBJ2-5	TRBV2	many	NA	12
CASKAPLANDEQYF	TGTGCCAGCAAAGCTCCACTAGCGAACGACGAGCAGTACTTC	TRBJ2-7	TRBV25-1	many	TRBD2	14
CASSYPKSGNTIYF	TGTGCCAGCAGTTATCCAAAGTCTGGAAACACCATATATTTT	TRBJ1-3	TRBV6-5	many	NA	14
CASSLDTGVNTEAFF	TGTGCCAGCAGTCTAGACACAGGGGTGAACACTGAAGCTTTCTTT	TRBJ1-1	TRBV12-3/TRBV12-4	many	TRBD1	15
CASSLGAGQNYEQYF	TGTGCCAGCAGCTTAGGGGCGGGACAGAACTACGAGCAGTACTTC	TRBJ2-7	TRBV7-2	many	NA	15
CASTDRGSRTDTQYF	TGTGCCAGCACGGACAGGGGTTCTCGTACAGATACGCAGTATTTT	TRBJ2-3	TRBV6-2/TRBV6-3	NA	TRBD1	15
CASSYTTSGRAADTQYF	TGTGCCAGCAGTTACACAACTAGCGGGAGGGCCGCAGATACGCAGTATTTT	TRBJ2-3	TRBV6-2/TRBV6-3	many	TRBD2	17
CAISWDYLHEQYF	TGTGCCATCAGTTGGGACTACCTGCACGAGCAGTACTTC	TRBJ2-7	TRBV10-3	few	TRBD2	13
CASRGPYQETQYF	TGTGCCAGTAGGGGTCCATACCAAGAGACCCAGTACTTC	TRBJ2-5	TRBV19	many	NA	13
CSARTTGWTGELFF	TGCAGTGCGCGGACAACCGGGTGGACCGGGGAGCTGTTTTTT	TRBJ2-2	TRBV20-1	few	NA	14
CASRTAQGTQETQYF	TGTGCCAGTCGGACGGCACAGGGGACACAAGAGACCCAGTACTTC	TRBJ2-5	TRBV19	many	TRBD1	15
CASSFIKGRPGNTIYF	TGTGCCAGCAGCTTCATTAAAGGGCGTCCTGGAAACACCATATATTTT	TRBJ1-3	TRBV7-2	many	NA	16
CASSEIQREQYF	TGTGCCAGCAGTGAAATCCAGCGCGAGCAGTACTTC	TRBJ2-7	TRBV6-1	many	NA	12
CASTPLGGLGEQYF	TGTGCCAGCACCCCCCTGGGGGGGTTGGGCGAGCAGTACTTC	TRBJ2-7	TRBV2	many	TRBD2	14
CASSTGQGVGTQYF	TGCGCCAGCAGCACCGGACAGGGCGTTGGGACCCAGTACTTC	TRBJ2-5	TRBV5-1	many	TRBD1	14
CASSLLGGAGNTIYF	TGTGCCAGCAGTTTACTCGGTGGAGCTGGAAACACCATATATTTT	TRBJ1-3	TRBV12-3/TRBV12-4	many	NA	15
CASSSPSAGASYEQYF	TGTGCCAGCAGTTCCCCCTCTGCGGGAGCCTCCTACGAGCAGTACTTC	TRBJ2-7	TRBV28	many	TRBD2	16
CSASKAPGESYGYTF	TGCAGTGCTAGTAAGGCCCCAGGGGAGTCCTATGGCTACACCTTC	TRBJ1-2	TRBV20-1	NA	NA	15
CASSFRGLSPSNQPQHF	TGTGCCAGCAGTTTCAGGGGGCTATCCCCTAGCAATCAGCCCCAGCATTTT	TRBJ1-5	TRBV6-2/TRBV6-3	many	TRBD1	17
CASSLNREGAGTGELFF	TGTGCCAGCAGCTTAAATCGGGAGGGGGCAGGCACCGGGGAGCTGTTTTTT	TRBJ2-2	TRBV7-3	few	NA	17
CASRGQGSNEQYF	TGTGCCAGCAGAGGACAGGGGTCCAACGAGCAGTACTTC	TRBJ2-7	TRBV25-1	many	TRBD1	13
CSASWTASSYEQYF	TGCAGTGCAAGCTGGACCGCGAGCTCCTACGAGCAGTACTTC	TRBJ2-7	TRBV20-1	many	NA	14
CASSLAGRADEQYF	TGTGCCAGCAGCTTAGCGGGCAGGGCCGACGAGCAGTACTTC	TRBJ2-7	TRBV11-2	many	NA	14
CGSHLNHGTPSYEQYF	TGTGGCAGCCACCTTAACCACGGGACTCCGAGTTACGAGCAGTACTTC	TRBJ2-7	TRBV6-2/TRBV6-3	NA	NA	16
CAFGVDAYEQYF	TGTGCCTTCGGAGTAGACGCCTACGAGCAGTACTTC	TRBJ2-7	TRBV30	many	NA	12
CSASGTSRNIGELFF	TGCAGTGCTTCCGGGACTAGCCGGAACATCGGGGAGCTGTTTTTT	TRBJ2-2	TRBV20-1	NA	TRBD2	15
CATNPDKAHGYTF	TGTGCCACCAACCCGGACAAGGCGCACGGCTACACCTTC	TRBJ1-2	TRBV2	many	NA	13
CASSLVPRETQYF	TGTGCCAGCTCGCTGGTTCCTAGGGAGACCCAGTACTTC	TRBJ2-5	TRBV28	many	NA	13
CASSLERGGTQYF	TGTGCCAGCAGCCTGGAGCGGGGTGGGACCCAGTACTTC	TRBJ2-5	TRBV12-3/TRBV12-4	once	TRBD2	13
CASSQSRGLGSPLHF	TGTGCCAGCAGCCAAAGCAGGGGGTTGGGTTCACCCCTCCACTTT	TRBJ1-6	TRBV7-6	many	TRBD1	15
CASSYSITYGEQYF	TGTGCCAGCAGTTACTCTATTACTTACGGCGAGCAGTACTTC	TRBJ2-7	TRBV6-5	many	NA	14
CASSEAERTYEQYF	TGTGCCAGCAGTGAAGCGGAACGGACCTACGAGCAGTACTTC	TRBJ2-7	TRBV6-1	NA	NA	14
CASSYRDQPQHF	TGTGCCAGCAGTTACAGGGACCAGCCCCAGCATTTT	TRBJ1-5	TRBV6-2/TRBV6-3	many	NA	12
CSAPGLAGNTGELFF	TGCAGTGCCCCTGGACTAGCGGGGAACACCGGGGAGCTGTTTTTT	TRBJ2-2	TRBV20-1	NA	TRBD2	15
CASSVRLGYGYTF	TGTGCCAGCAGTGTTCGACTGGGCTATGGCTACACCTTC	TRBJ1-2	TRBV6-1	NA	NA	13
CAWSARGYQPQHF	TGTGCCTGGAGTGCCCGGGGGTATCAGCCCCAGCATTTT	TRBJ1-5	TRBV30	many	NA	13
CSVDRDGQLYGYTF	TGCAGCGTAGACCGGGACGGCCAACTCTATGGCTACACCTTC	TRBJ1-2	TRBV29-1	many	NA	14